This T cell receptor (beta chain) came from a study of T cell repertoires in cytomegalovirus infection. For the study at large: Selected CMV epitopes included recently identified HLA-C-restricted ones as well as well-studied HLA-B-restricted ones.

Germline V CDR1 and CDR2: DFQATT, SNEGSKA (reference sequence). This CDR3 has 14 residues. With V trimmed by 3 bases and J by 2 bases, 2 bases remained unmatched. Points on this clonotype: The antigen remains unidentified.

TCRdb recomputed calls from the reads with MiXCR, one row per CDR3 protein. Of hundreds of thousands of distinct CDR3 sequences listed, more than 40% are singletons. This TCR was sampled from a human donor in good health (CMV status not recorded). Some clones in this sample may be carry-over from other donors' samples. V usage is TRBV20-1 and J usage is TRBJ2-5, with 11 bases lining up with TRBD2. Sequencing was performed on cultured PBMCs, taken from culture after CMV antigen stimulation. The CDR3 spells CSASLAGGQETQYF. The CDR3 DNA follows: TGCAGTGCTAGTCTAGCGGGGGGACAAGAGACCCAGTACTTC.